The source of this T cell receptor (beta chain) is a study of cytomegalovirus exposure and HLA in healthy donors (dated by TCRdb to 2015 to 2018). About the study as a whole: According to a later analysis, the 120 or so validation repertoires were produced on the same platform as the approximately 600 repertoires of the first cohort. The study aimed to test whether cataloging public T cell receptors could reveal signatures of past pathogen exposure. In addition to the first cohort of around 670 subjects, a separate validation cohort of 120 different subjects was used. To predict cytomegalovirus infection status, the study combined high-throughput TCR immunosequencing, statistical association of individual TCRs with disease status, and machine learning.

Libraries came from the immunoSEQ multiplex PCR assay. The authors' pipeline ran thus. A statistical classification framework was developed to diagnose cytomegalovirus status using the catalog of TCR beta chain sequences. The immuneACCESS repertoire file appears here via TCRdb, limited to in-frame rearrangements. These files lack a portion of the clones; in checked studies, under half of the deficit traces to unresolved V genes, and the cause of the others is not known. The V and J calls and the clone size are those of that table, but D and trimming were determined from the DNA. Across this sample there are 86,000 or so clones, with almost 97% seen only once. The ten biggest clones cover 1.6% of the sample. As regards this clone: Its binding antigen is unknown. The record has no base qualities; no much larger clone is one base away.

V is pared back by 8 bases and J by 0 bases, with 10 bases lying between the germline termini. Reading the germline V gene (reference sequence) gives CDR1 SGHAT and CDR2 FQDESV. The CDR3 runs 14 residues from the cysteine to the phenylalanine. The DNA shown is the 42-base CDR3, in frame from base 1. The donors belonged to the validation cohort of around 130 subjects, which was separate from the approximately 660-subject first cohort. Study-level results and caveats: It was suggested by the authors that the approach could potentially be generalized to other disease states and immunological phenotypes. In the study, roughly 160 TCR beta chains were listed as associated with cytomegalovirus. The classifier was reported to diagnose cytomegalovirus status with high specificity and sensitivity in both the original cohort and the validation cohort. A later analysis lacked HLA typing for the validation cohort, so it scored co-occurrence in that cohort across all 120 or so repertoires. A few of the identified cytomegalovirus-associated TCR beta chains were confirmed in vitro to be specific for cytomegalovirus antigens. A later analysis found that TCRs clustered in the first cohort also tended to co-occur in the 95 to 150 validation repertoires, with approximately 93% of cluster scores above 0. Most TCR sequences were observed very rarely across donors, whereas some public TCRs were present in many individuals.

Sequencing input: PBMCs. The clonotype was recovered from a man in his late teens or twenties in good health and CMV-seropositive. The chain is encoded by TRBV11-1 joined to TRBJ2-2, with the D segment identity uncertain. The CDR3 region reads CASAASANTGELFF. The DNA sequence reads TGTGCCAGCGCTGCCAGTGCGAACACCGGGGAGCTGTTTTTT. Joined to the reference TRBV11-1 and TRBJ2-2 proteins, this CDR3 gives the full variable domain: EAEVAQSPRYKITEKSQAVAFWCDPISGHATLYWYRQILGQGPELLVQFQDESVVDDSQLPKDRFSAERLKGVDSTLKIQPAELGDSAMYLCASAASANTGELFFGEGSRLTVL.